This TCR beta chain was found in a study of blood T cells in healthy people across ages. On this clonotype itself: What it binds is unknown.

The second PCR ran about 7 to 12 cycles with a sample-barcoded 5' primer and J-beta primers. Every molecule of cDNA carried a tag from a template-switch adaptor with 12 random nucleotides. TCRdb processed the 5' RACE reads anew with MiXCR; each CDR3 protein has one entry. The repertoire holds 660,000 or so distinct CDR3 sequences, about 53% seen once, with 30% to 40% in the top ten. Each donor's blood draw was 7.5 to 10 milliliters of peripheral blood. The study's findings and limits: Among T cells, TCR beta diversity per million cells dropped roughly linearly as age rose. The percentage of naive T cells correlated strongly with TCR beta diversity.

Trimming cost V 6 bases and J 7 bases; bases outside gene matches: 5. CDR3 size: 11 residues. CDR1 and CDR2 (germline): SQVTM, ANQGSEA. The chain recombines TRBV29-1 with TRBJ1-2; 7 bases line up with TRBD1. This clonotype was obtained from a man in his fifties or sixties in good health. Specimen: blood. In DNA form, the CDR3 reads TGCAGCGTGAGACAGGGAGGTGGCTACACCTTC. Translation: CSVRQGGGYTF.